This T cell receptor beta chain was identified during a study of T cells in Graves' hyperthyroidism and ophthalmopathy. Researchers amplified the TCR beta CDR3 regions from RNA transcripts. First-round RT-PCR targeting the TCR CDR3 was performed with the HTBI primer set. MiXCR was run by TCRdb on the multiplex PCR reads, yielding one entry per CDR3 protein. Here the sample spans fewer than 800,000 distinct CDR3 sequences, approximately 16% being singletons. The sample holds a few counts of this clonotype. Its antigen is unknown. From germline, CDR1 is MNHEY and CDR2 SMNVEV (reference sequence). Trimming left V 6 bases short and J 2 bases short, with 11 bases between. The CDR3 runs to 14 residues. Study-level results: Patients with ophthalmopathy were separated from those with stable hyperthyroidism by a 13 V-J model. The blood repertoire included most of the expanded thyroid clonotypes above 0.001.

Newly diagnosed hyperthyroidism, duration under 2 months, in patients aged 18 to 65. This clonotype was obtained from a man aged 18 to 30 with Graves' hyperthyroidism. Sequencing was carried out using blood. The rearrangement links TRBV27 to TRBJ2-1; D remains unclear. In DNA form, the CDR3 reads TGTGCCAGCAGATCCCAGGTAGCCTACAATGAGCAGTTCTTC. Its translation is CASRSQVAYNEQFF.